This T cell receptor (beta chain) originates from a study of CD8 T cells in ankylosing spondylitis. One entry per CDR3 protein, called by TCRdb with MiXCR from the 5' RACE reads. Of a few hundred thousand distinct CDR3 sequences listed, around 19% are singletons. V lost 5 bases, J lost 0 bases, and 11 bases lay in between. This CDR3 region has 15 residues. This clonotype originated in a male donor with ankylosing spondylitis or in good health (not recorded which). This rearrangement joins TRBV12-3 or TRBV12-4 to TRBJ1-5; D is unresolved. Sequenced sample: blood, either unsorted or a sorted T cell fraction (not recorded which). The CDR3 sequence: CASSNRPYSNQPQHF. For the CDR3, the DNA is TGTGCCAGCAGTAATAGGCCCTATAGCAATCAGCCCCAGCATTTT.